This entry lists 19 T cell receptor beta chains sequenced from one sample in a study of cytomegalovirus exposure and HLA in healthy donors. PCR used 60 Vbeta primers and 13 Jbeta primers. Clones were read by immunoSEQ multiplex PCR, and TCRdb kept only the in-frame ones, dropping some. This table holds 130,000 or so clones, approximately 80% found once. The sample consisted of PBMCs. These receptors were collected from a woman aged 18 to 35 in good health and CMV-seronegative.

The rearrangement uses TRBV20-1 and TRBJ1-3, with TRBD1 as a possible D gene (5 bases). CDR3 length equals 11 residues. Germline CDR1 and CDR2: DFQATT and SNEGSKA (reference sequence). Trimming shortened V by 5 bases and J by 9 bases, and 11 bases separated the two germline ends. The CDR3 bases are TGCAGTGCTGGATGGGGCCTCACCATATATTTT. Translating gives CSAGWGLTIYF.

The CDR3 loop is CASRSSTGLADTQYF. The CDR3 DNA reads as TGTGCCAGCAGGTCTAGTACAGGCCTCGCGGATACGCAGTATTTT. V usage is TRBV7-8 and J usage is TRBJ2-3; maybe TRBD1 (5 bases). The CDR3 length is 15 residues. Trimming left V 6 bases short and J 6 bases short, with 19 bases between. Germline CDR1 reads SGHVS; CDR2 reads FQNEAQ.

The count of this clone is one. The chain links TRBV25-1 to TRBJ1-2; tentative D call: TRBD1 (5 bases). In germline, CDR1 is MGHDK, CDR2 SYGVNS. CDR3 length equals 13 residues. Trimming removed 8 bases at V and 8 bases at J, with 18 bases between. DNA of the CDR3: TGTGCCAGCCGGGACTCCTCATTTGGGGGCTACACCTTC. Encoded protein: CASRDSSFGGYTF.

This chain connects TRBV6-1 to TRBJ1-2; 9 bases map to TRBD1. The ends lost 8 bases at V and 3 bases at J; junction bases unmatched: 10. This CDR3 comprises 15 residues. The germline CDR1 and CDR2 sequences are MNHNS and SASEGT. The CDR3 DNA reads TGTGCCAGCGTGGGTTACAGGGGGCTGGACTATGGCTACACCTTC. Protein: CASVGYRGLDYGYTF.

The V call is TRBV10-3, the J call TRBJ1-1; D uncertain. The CDR3 totals 14 residues. Germline assignment: CDR1 ENHRY and CDR2 SYGVKD. Trimming removed 7 bases at V and 3 bases at J, with 15 bases between. CDR3 loop: CAITDRGSHTEAFF. The CDR3 region has the DNA TGTGCCATCACCGACCGGGGAAGCCACACTGAAGCTTTCTTT.

The chain combines TRBV30 with TRBJ2-1; D unclear. This CDR3 region has 11 residues. Germline V CDR1 and CDR2: GTSNPN, SVGIG (reference sequence). V was cut by 2 bases and J by 4 bases, with 3 bases left in between. This CDR3 is CAWSPYNEQFF. CDR3 DNA sequence: TGTGCCTGGAGTCCATACAATGAGCAGTTCTTC. Full variable domain (rest looked up from reference TRBV30 and TRBJ2-1): SQTIHQWPATLVQPVGSPLSLECTVEGTSNPNLYWYRQAAGRGLQLLFYSVGIGQISSEVPQNLSASRPQDRQFILSSKKLLLSDSGFYLCAWSPYNEQFFGPGTRLTVL.

The chain employs TRBV11-2 and TRBJ1-2, with 8 nucleotides matching TRBD1. V was clipped by 2 bases and J by 6 bases; unmatched bases: 8. Germline CDR1 is SGHAT and CDR2 is FQNNGV. The CDR3 consists of 15 residues. The DNA of the CDR3 is TGTGCCAGCAGCTTATCCCGCAGGGGGCAACATGGCTACACCTTC. It specifies CASSLSRRGQHGYTF.

The rearrangement links TRBV5-1 to TRBJ1-1; 9 nucleotides align to TRBD1. The CDR3 runs 14 residues. The V and J ends lost 4 bases and 4 bases, in that order; junction bases with no gene match: 5. CDR1 is SGHRS and CDR2 is YFSETQ in the germline V gene. CDR3 loop: CASSLQGASTEAFF. The CDR3 DNA reads TGCGCCAGCAGCCTACAGGGGGCGAGCACTGAAGCTTTCTTT. The full variable domain, its missing parts supplied by reference TRBV5-1 and TRBJ1-1, is KAGVTQTPRYLIKTRGQQVTLSCSPISGHRSVSWYQQTPGQGLQFLFEYFSETQRNKGNFPGRFSGRQFSNSRSEMNVSTLELGDSALYLCASSLQGASTEAFFGQGTRLTVV.

The chain employs TRBV6-1 and TRBJ2-3; 12 nucleotides align to TRBD2. The ends lost 7 bases at V and 15 bases at J; junction bases unmatched: 17. Germline-derived CDR1 and CDR2 are MNHNS and SASEGT. The CDR3 length is 15 residues. The CDR3 is CASKPTSGGPLREYF. Here the CDR3 DNA reads TGTGCCAGCAAACCGACTAGCGGGGGCCCGCTAAGGGAATATTTT.

The J gene is TRBJ1-6, the V gene TRBV28; D possibly corresponds to TRBD1 (6 bases). The CDR3 contains 15 residues. Germline V gives CDR1 MDHEN, CDR2 SYDVKM. V was clipped by 7 bases and J by 7 bases, with 17 bases between them. CDR3 in DNA: TGTGCCAGCAACCCAGCCACAGGGCAAAATTCACCCCTCCACTTT. It translates to CASNPATGQNSPLHF.

V and J are TRBV7-2 and TRBJ1-5, with TRBD1 matching 8 bases. This CDR3 is built from 16 residues. Looked up from germline, CDR1 is SGHTA and CDR2 is FQGNSA. Losses at the gene ends were 5 bases for V and 3 bases for J; bases not matched to a gene: 9. In nucleotides, the CDR3 is TGTGCCAGCAGCCCGCAAGACAGGGGTCTCAATCAGCCCCAGCATTTT. Amino acids: CASSPQDRGLNQPQHF.

V and J are TRBV11-1 and TRBJ2-3; perhaps TRBD1 as D (5 bases). Deletions cut 5 bases from V and 1 base from J, with 10 bases between. Germline V lookup: CDR1 SGHAT, CDR2 FQDESV (reference sequence). The CDR3 has 14 residues. Written as DNA, the CDR3 is TGTGCCAGCAGCCTTCTAGGGGGCACAGATACGCAGTATTTT. Protein sequence: CASSLLGGTDTQYF.

The CDR3 spells CASSPSGQGLGAFF. CDR3 nucleotides: TGTGCCAGCAGTCCCTCCGGACAGGGCCTCGGAGCTTTCTTT. This sequence joins TRBV28 and TRBJ1-1, with 8 bases lining up with TRBD1. After removal of 5 bases from V and 10 bases from J, the junction contained 12 bases not matched to a gene. Germline V CDR1 and CDR2: MDHEN, SYDVKM. This CDR3 contains 14 residues. Based on the CDR3 plus reference TRBV28 and TRBJ1-1, the full variable domain is DVKVTQSSRYLVKRTGEKVFLECVQDMDHENMFWYRQDPGLGLRLIYFSYDVKMKEKGDIPEGYSVSREKKERFSLILESASTNQTSMYLCASSPSGQGLGAFFGQGTRLTVV.

Written as DNA, the CDR3 is TGTGCGGGACAGGACGGTTCACCCCTCCACTTT. This encodes CAGQDGSPLHF. The rearrangement uses TRBV7-9 and TRBJ1-6; TRBD1 aligns across 8 bases. CDR3 length equals 11 residues. The germline V gene has CDR1 SEHNR and CDR2 FQNEAQ (reference sequence).

This sequence joins TRBV5-1 and TRBJ2-7, with 10 nucleotides matching TRBD1. CDR3 length equals 15 residues. After removal of 2 bases from V and 2 bases from J, the junction contained 4 bases not matched to a gene. The germline V gene has CDR1 SGHRS and CDR2 YFSETQ. The CDR3 here is CASSLMGQGTYEQYF. DNA of the CDR3: TGCGCCAGCAGCTTAATGGGACAGGGGACCTACGAGCAGTACTTC.

V gene TRBV18 combines with J gene TRBJ2-7; 7 nucleotides align to TRBD2. The CDR3 sequence is 16 residues long. Trimming cost V 2 bases and J 0 bases; bases outside gene matches: 7. The germline CDR1 and CDR2 sequences are KGHSH and LQKENI. CDR3 sequence reads: CASSPLAGSSSYEQYF. CDR3 bases: TGTGCCAGCTCACCATTAGCGGGCTCCAGCTCCTACGAGCAGTACTTC.

V usage is TRBV27 and J usage is TRBJ2-1, with 7 bases that match TRBD2. V was pared by 5 bases and J by 7 bases, with 11 bases of the junction left unmatched. Germline CDR1 and CDR2: MNHEY and SMNVEV (reference sequence). This CDR3 has 15 amino acids. The CDR3 DNA reads as TGTGCCAGCAGTAGTCTTGTCGGGACTACAAATGAGCAGTTCTTC. Its translation: CASSSLVGTTNEQFF.

The chain is built from TRBV27 and TRBJ1-4, with 9 positions matching TRBD1. The length of the CDR3 is 17 residues. The germline V gene has CDR1 MNHEY and CDR2 SMNVEV (reference sequence). Unmatched junction bases numbered 11, after V lost 1 base and J lost 8 bases. CDR3 coding DNA: TGTGCCAGCAGTTTATTTCGCCCCCGGGACAGGGAAGAAAAACTGTTTTTT. As protein: CASSLFRPRDREEKLFF.

The J gene is TRBJ2-7, the V gene TRBV10-3, with a tentative D call TRBD1 (5 bases). CDR1 and CDR2 from the germline V gene are ENHRY and SYGVKD. There are 12 residues in the CDR3. Trimming left V 10 bases short and J 0 bases short, with 10 bases between. The CDR3 region is CATATASYEQYF. The CDR3 DNA reads as TGTGCCACAGCGACAGCCTCCTACGAGCAGTACTTC.